The rows below give T cell receptor beta chains drawn from one sample of a study of T cells in Graves' hyperthyroidism and ophthalmopathy. MiXCR, applied by TCRdb to the multiplex PCR reads, yields one record per CDR3 protein. The data show a few hundred thousand distinct CDR3 sequences, roughly 17% seen once. Specimen: blood. The receptor set was obtained from a woman in her 50s with Graves' hyperthyroidism. Each CDR3 is given with its conserved first and last residue. The D gene is left open where the match is weak. For some rows the clone size is stated as once, few or many, or as a class when expanded; others skip it.

>TRBJ1-2|many|TRBD1|TRBV12-3/TRBV12-4
CASSPQGTGYTF
TGTGCCAGCAGTCCACAGGGGACTGGCTACACCTTC
>TRBJ2-7|NA|TRBD2|TRBV10-3
CAISEEGGSYEQYF
TGTGCCATCAGTGAAGAGGGCGGGAGTTACGAGCAGTACTTC
>TRBJ1-5|NA|NA|TRBV4-1
CASSQEPWGYSNQPQHF
TGCGCCAGCAGCCAAGAACCTTGGGGGTATAGCAATCAGCCCCAGCATTTT
>TRBJ2-3|many|NA|TRBV7-9
CASSLVGTDTQYF
TGTGCCAGCAGCTTAGTTGGGACAGATACGCAGTATTTT
>TRBJ2-7|many|TRBD1|TRBV10-3
CAIKTPGQGTDEQYF
TGTGCCATCAAAACTCCGGGACAGGGGACGGACGAGCAGTACTTC
>TRBJ2-3|NA|NA|TRBV7-3
CASGGTTDTQYF
TGTGCCAGCGGGGGAACCACAGATACGCAGTATTTT
>TRBJ2-7|NA|TRBD1|TRBV6-1
CASSTTGGEQYF
TGTGCCAGCAGTACGACAGGGGGTGAGCAGTACTTC
>TRBJ2-3|NA|NA|TRBV29-1
CSVEGDGVSYTQYF
TGCAGCGTTGAAGGGGACGGTGTTAGTTATACGCAGTATTTT
>TRBJ2-5|NA|TRBD2|TRBV2
CVSFRGRAVGKTQYF
TGTGTCAGCTTTCGGGGGAGGGCTGTTGGAAAGACCCAGTACTTC
>TRBJ2-7|many|TRBD2|TRBV11-3
CASSSGGTSGSYEQYF
TGTGCCAGCAGCTCAGGAGGGACTAGCGGATCCTACGAGCAGTACTTC
>TRBJ2-7|many|NA|TRBV5-1
CASSLSPTGGEQYF
TGCGCCAGCAGCTTGAGCCCAACTGGGGGCGAGCAGTACTTC
>TRBJ2-1|many|NA|TRBV24-1
CATSGLGHNEQFF
TGTGCCACCAGCGGATTAGGGCACAATGAGCAGTTCTTC
>TRBJ2-7|many|TRBD2|TRBV27
CASSLSGSTHEQYF
TGTGCCAGCAGTTTGAGCGGGAGTACTCACGAGCAGTACTTC
>TRBJ1-2|many|NA|TRBV27
CASRGRGGTRDYGYTF
TGTGCCAGCAGGGGAAGGGGCGGCACAAGGGACTATGGCTACACCTTC
>TRBJ2-7|few|TRBD2|TRBV5-1
CASSLTRVSGGQYEQYF
TGCGCCAGCAGCCTAACCCGAGTTAGCGGGGGACAATACGAGCAGTACTTC
>TRBJ1-2|many|TRBD1|TRBV29-1
CSDGQGDYGYTF
TGCAGCGACGGACAGGGAGACTATGGCTACACCTTC
>TRBJ1-2|many|NA|TRBV5-1
CASSLTTGSILSGGYTF
TGCGCCAGCAGCTTAACTACCGGGTCTATCCTAAGTGGGGGCTACACCTTC
>TRBJ2-4|few|NA|TRBV10-3
CAIRYWTAPSRPHRNIQYF
TGTGCCATCAGATATTGGACAGCCCCATCCCGACCACACCGAAACATTCAGTACTTC
>TRBJ1-1|many|NA|TRBV9
CASSVGIDGTEAFF
TGTGCCAGCAGCGTAGGAATCGACGGCACTGAAGCTTTCTTT
>TRBJ2-7|many|NA|TRBV20-1
CSATRDSTYEQYF
TGCAGTGCTACCCGGGACTCGACCTACGAGCAGTACTTC